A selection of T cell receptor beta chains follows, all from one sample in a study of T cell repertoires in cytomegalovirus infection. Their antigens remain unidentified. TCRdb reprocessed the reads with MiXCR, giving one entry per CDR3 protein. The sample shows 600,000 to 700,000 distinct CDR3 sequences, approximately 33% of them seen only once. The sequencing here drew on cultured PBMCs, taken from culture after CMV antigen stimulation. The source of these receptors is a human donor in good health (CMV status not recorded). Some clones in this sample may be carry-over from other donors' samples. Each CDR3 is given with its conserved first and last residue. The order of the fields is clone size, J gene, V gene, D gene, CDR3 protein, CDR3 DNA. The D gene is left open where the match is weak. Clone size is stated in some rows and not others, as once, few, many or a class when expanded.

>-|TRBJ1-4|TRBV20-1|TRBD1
CSALDRGAKEKLFF
TGCAGTGCTCTCGACAGGGGCGCTAAGGAAAAACTGTTTTTT
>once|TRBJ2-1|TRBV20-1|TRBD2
CSATRLAGATEQFF
TGCAGTGCTACCCGACTAGCGGGAGCTACTGAGCAGTTCTTC
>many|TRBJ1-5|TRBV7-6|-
CASSLTGPNQPQHF
TGTGCCAGCAGCTTGACAGGACCGAATCAGCCCCAGCATTTT
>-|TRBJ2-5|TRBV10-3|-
CAISESGIRETQYF
TGTGCCATCAGTGAATCAGGGATTCGGGAGACCCAGTACTTC
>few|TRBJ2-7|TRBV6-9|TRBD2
CASKKWGDNREEEQYF
TGTGCCAGCAAGAAATGGGGGGATAACCGGGAGGAAGAGCAGTACTTC
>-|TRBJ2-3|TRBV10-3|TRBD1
CATTGEQRDTQYF
TGTGCCACCACAGGGGAACAAAGAGATACGCAGTATTTT
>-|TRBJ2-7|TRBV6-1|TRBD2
CASSLQWGGEQYF
TGTGCCAGCAGTCTACAGTGGGGGGGCGAGCAGTACTTC
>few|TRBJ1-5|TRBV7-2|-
CASSSLGYQPQHF
TGTGCCAGCAGCTCCCTGGGGTATCAGCCCCAGCATTTT
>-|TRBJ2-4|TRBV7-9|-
CASSPLNRRELQYF
TGTGCCAGCAGCCCCCTCAATAGGAGGGAGCTTCAGTACTTC
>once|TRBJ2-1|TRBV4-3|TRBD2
CASSQESSGGAVEQFF
TGCGCCAGCAGCCAAGAATCGAGCGGGGGGGCTGTTGAGCAGTTCTTC
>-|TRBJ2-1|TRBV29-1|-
CSVDLRDTYNEQFF
TGCAGCGTTGACCTCAGGGATACCTACAATGAGCAGTTCTTC
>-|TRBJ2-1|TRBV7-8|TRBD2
CASSLQTAGVYNEQFF
TGTGCCAGCAGCTTACAAACGGCGGGGGTTTACAATGAGCAGTTCTTC
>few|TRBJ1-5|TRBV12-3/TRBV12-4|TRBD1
CASIGDRPNFNQPQHF
TGTGCCAGCATTGGGGACAGGCCGAATTTCAATCAGCCCCAGCATTTT
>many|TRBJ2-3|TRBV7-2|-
CASSSRAGTETFF
TGTGCCAGCAGCTCACGGGCGGGAACGGAGACCTTTTTT
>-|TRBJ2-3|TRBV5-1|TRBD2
CASSPGVAGGSTDTQYF
TGCGCCAGCAGCCCTGGCGTAGCGGGGGGGTCCACAGATACGCAGTATTTT
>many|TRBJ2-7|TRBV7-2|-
CATRGSVGPYEQYF
TGTGCCACCCGGGGTAGCGTGGGGCCCTACGAGCAGTACTTC
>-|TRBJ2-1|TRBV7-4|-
CASTNPRGEQFF
TGTGCCAGCACCAATCCTAGGGGTGAGCAGTTCTTC
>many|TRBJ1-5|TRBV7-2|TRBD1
CASSSRGGSNQPQHF
TGTGCCAGCAGCTCCAGGGGGGGGAGCAATCAGCCCCAGCATTTT
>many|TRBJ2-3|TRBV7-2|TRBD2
CASSSRGTRPDTQYF
TGTGCCAGCAGCTCAAGGGGGACTAGACCAGATACGCAGTATTTT
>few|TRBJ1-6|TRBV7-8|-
CASSTPFGSYNSPLHF
TGTGCCAGCAGCACCCCTTTTGGCTCCTATAATTCACCCCTCCACTTT
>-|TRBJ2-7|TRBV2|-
CASRAGQYEQYF
TGTGCCAGCAGAGCCGGACAGTACGAGCAGTACTTC
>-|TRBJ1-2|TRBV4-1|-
CASSQEVGRLAGYTF
TGCGCCAGCAGCCAAGAAGTAGGACGTCTGGCGGGCTACACCTTC
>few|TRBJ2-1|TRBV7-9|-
CASSSDRAHNEQFF
TGTGCCAGCAGCTCCGATCGTGCCCACAATGAGCAGTTCTTC
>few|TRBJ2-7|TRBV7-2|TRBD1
CASSLDGTGVYEQYF
TGTGCCAGCAGCTTAGACGGGACAGGGGTCTACGAGCAGTACTTC
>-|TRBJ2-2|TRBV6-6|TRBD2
CAVGRLAGGPGELFF
TGTGCCGTAGGCAGGCTAGCGGGAGGCCCCGGGGAGCTGTTTTTT
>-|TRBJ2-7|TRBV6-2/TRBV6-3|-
CASSNRGPSGEQYF
TGTGCCAGCAGCAACCGGGGGCCCTCGGGCGAGCAGTACTTC
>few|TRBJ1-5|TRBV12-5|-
CASGLDSNQPQHF
TGTGCTAGTGGTTTGGACAGCAATCAGCCCCAGCATTTT
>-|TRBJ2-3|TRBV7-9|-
CASEPQGRTDTQYF
TGTGCCAGCGAACCACAGGGTCGGACAGATACGCAGTATTTT
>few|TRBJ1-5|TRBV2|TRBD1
CASGGDRNQPQHF
TGTGCCAGCGGCGGGGACAGGAATCAGCCCCAGCATTTT
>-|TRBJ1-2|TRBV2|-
CASRDLDGYGYTF
TGTGCCAGCAGGGATTTAGATGGATATGGCTACACCTTC
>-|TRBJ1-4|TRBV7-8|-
CASSLGFGSDEKLFF
TGTGCCAGCAGCTTAGGATTCGGATCGGATGAAAAACTGTTTTTT
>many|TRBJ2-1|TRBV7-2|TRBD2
CASSYLAGFYNEQFF
TGTGCCAGCAGCTATCTAGCGGGCTTCTACAATGAGCAGTTCTTC
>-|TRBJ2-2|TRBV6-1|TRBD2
CASSEAPFNSGIHTGELFF
TGTGCCAGCAGTGAAGCGCCCTTTAATAGCGGGATCCACACCGGGGAGCTGTTTTTT
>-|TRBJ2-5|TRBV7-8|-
CASSPRVAETQYF
TGTGCCAGCAGCCCCCGGGTAGCTGAGACCCAGTACTTC
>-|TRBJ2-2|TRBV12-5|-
CASGFTTDGTLNTGELFF
TGTGCTAGTGGTTTTACGACTGACGGGACACTGAACACCGGGGAGCTGTTTTTT
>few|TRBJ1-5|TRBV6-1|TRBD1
CASSGWTGGPNQPQHF
TGTGCCAGCAGCGGCTGGACAGGGGGTCCCAATCAGCCCCAGCATTTT
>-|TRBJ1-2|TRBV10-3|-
CAISTTGEYGYTF
TGTGCCATCAGTACCACGGGGGAGTACGGCTACACCTTC
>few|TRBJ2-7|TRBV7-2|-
CASSLDRTGQYF
TGTGCCAGCAGCTTAGATAGAACCGGGCAGTACTTC
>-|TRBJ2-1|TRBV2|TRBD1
CASTGQAIGEQFF
TGTGCCAGCACAGGACAGGCGATAGGGGAGCAGTTCTTC
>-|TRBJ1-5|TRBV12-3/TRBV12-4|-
CASSPRDGGIWPQHF
TGTGCCAGCAGTCCCCGAGACGGCGGTATTTGGCCCCAGCATTTT
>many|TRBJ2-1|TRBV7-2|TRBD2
CASSLLAGWGNEQFF
TGTGCCAGCAGCCTACTAGCGGGATGGGGCAATGAGCAGTTCTTC
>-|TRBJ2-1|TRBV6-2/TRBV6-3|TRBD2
CASSYSSAAGGNNEQFF
TGTGCCAGCAGTTACTCGAGCGCAGCGGGGGGTAATAATGAGCAGTTCTTC
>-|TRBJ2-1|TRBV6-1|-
CASRKDRGPKGQFF
TGTGCCAGCAGGAAGGACAGAGGCCCTAAGGGGCAGTTCTTC
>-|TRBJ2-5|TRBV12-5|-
CASGFPVEVETQYF
TGTGCTAGTGGTTTCCCCGTCGAGGTGGAGACCCAGTACTTC
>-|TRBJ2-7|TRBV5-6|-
CASSLRLRTSYEQYF
TGTGCCAGCAGCTTGCGTCTACGGACTTCCTACGAGCAGTACTTC
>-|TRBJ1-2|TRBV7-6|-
CASSLGAENYGYTF
TGTGCCAGCAGCTTAGGGGCAGAAAACTATGGCTACACCTTC
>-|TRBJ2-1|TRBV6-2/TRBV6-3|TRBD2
CASSSWTSGSPGYEQFF
TGTGCCAGCAGTTCTTGGACTAGCGGGAGTCCAGGGTATGAGCAGTTCTTC
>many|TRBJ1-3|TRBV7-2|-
CASSPGPSSGNTIYF
TGTGCCAGCAGCCCCGGACCCAGCTCTGGAAACACCATATATTTT
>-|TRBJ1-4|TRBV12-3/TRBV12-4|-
CASRRFATNEKLFF
TGTGCCAGCAGGCGCTTTGCAACTAATGAAAAACTGTTTTTT